The 21 T cell receptor beta chains given below trace back to one sample, sequenced in a study of beta chain features in type 1 diabetes. The entirety of the isolated RNA underwent reverse transcription, so expressed TCRB transcripts were sequenced. Assay: immunoSEQ multiplex PCR; the TCRdb copy retains only in-frame clones and omits some. The repertoire holds some 250,000 clones, with 25% to 30% as singletons. Sequenced: central memory CD4+ T cells from blood. These receptors were taken from a man younger than 45 in good health.

There are a few counts of this clone. The CDR3 reads CASSQSPGSFEAFF. For the CDR3, the DNA is TGCGCCAGCAGCCAATCCCCAGGGTCATTTGAAGCTTTCTTT. The chain has TRBV4-1 and TRBJ1-1; a weak D match, TRBD1 (5 bases). Looked up from germline, CDR1 is MGHRA and CDR2 is YSYEKL. V gave up 2 bases and J gave up 7 bases, with 14 bases separating them. This CDR3 contains 14 residues.

This clone has more than one count but fewer than ten. The V gene is TRBV18, the J gene TRBJ2-5; the D is unclear. This CDR3 has 12 residues. Trimming took 1 base from V and 7 from J, leaving 7 bases between them. The V gene's germline CDR1 is KGHSH and CDR2 LQKENI. The CDR3 is CASSPLLGTQYF. The CDR3 DNA reads as TGTGCCAGCTCACCACTTTTGGGGACCCAGTACTTC.

The V gene is TRBV2, the J gene TRBJ1-2, with 7 nucleotides matching TRBD1. From germline, CDR1 is SNHLY and CDR2 FYNNEI. This CDR3 is built from 14 residues. Unmatched junction bases numbered 2, after V lost 0 bases and J lost 4 bases. CDR3 region: CASSEARQGYGYTF. Written as DNA, the CDR3 is TGTGCCAGCAGTGAAGCTCGACAGGGCTATGGCTACACCTTC.

The chain carries TRBV29-1 and TRBJ2-7; maybe TRBD1 (5 bases). V lost 4 bases and J lost 3, with 13 bases in between. Germline V CDR1 and CDR2: SQVTM, ANQGSEA. CDR3 size: 13 residues. CDR3 nucleotides: TGCAGCGTTGTAGCCAGGGCAAGCTACGAGCAGTACTTC. This translates into CSVVARASYEQYF.

The V gene is TRBV7-2, the J gene TRBJ2-1, with D uncertain. The V end lost 1 base, the J end lost 13 bases, and 11 bases lay between the germline ends. The CDR3 covers 12 residues. The germline CDR1 and CDR2 sequences are SGHTA and FQGNSA. CDR3 amino acids: CASSLVARNQFF. In DNA, the CDR3 is TGTGCCAGCAGCTTAGTGGCTAGGAATCAGTTCTTC.

This chain links TRBV5-6 with TRBJ2-7, with D possibly TRBD2 on 6 matching bases. Per the germline V gene, CDR1 is SGHDT and CDR2 is YYEEEE. V gave up 3 bases and J gave up 3 bases, with 16 bases separating them. This CDR3 contains 15 residues. The CDR3 loop reads CASSSKQTSHYEQYF. The CDR3 DNA reads as TGTGCCAGCAGCTCGAAACAGACTAGTCACTACGAGCAGTACTTC. Supplemented by reference TRBV5-6 and TRBJ2-7, the full variable domain reads DAGVTQSPTHLIKTRGQQVTLRCSPKSGHDTVSWYQQALGQGPQFIFQYYEEEERQRGNFPDRFSGHQFPNYSSELNVNALLLGDSALYLCASSSKQTSHYEQYFGPGTRLTVT.

The CDR3 region is CASSLSPDRGRDEQFF. In DNA form, the CDR3 reads TGTGCCAGCAGCTTGTCTCCGGACAGGGGGAGGGATGAGCAGTTCTTC. This chain connects TRBV5-4 to TRBJ2-1; 10 bases are a match to TRBD1. Germline CDR1 is SGHNT and CDR2 is YYREEE (reference sequence). V was clipped by 1 base and J by 8 bases; unmatched bases: 9. This CDR3 comprises 16 residues. Complete variable domain (other parts from reference TRBV5-4 and TRBJ2-1): ETGVTQSPTHLIKTRGQQVTLRCSSQSGHNTVSWYQQALGQGPQFIFQYYREEENGRGNFPPRFSGLQFPNYSSELNVNALELDDSALYLCASSLSPDRGRDEQFFGPGTRLTVL.

This clone turned up a few times. V usage is TRBV29-1 and J usage is TRBJ2-1; the match to TRBD1 covers 7 bases. The CDR3 length is 12 residues. The V segment lost 6 bases and the J segment 6 bases; nucleotides outside the gene matches: 5. Germline V gives CDR1 SQVTM, CDR2 ANQGSEA. The DNA for the CDR3 is TGCAGCGTCGCGGACAGGCGCAATGAGCAGTTCTTC. It specifies CSVADRRNEQFF.

The J gene is TRBJ2-3, the V gene TRBV5-6; D is unresolved. Trimming removed 8 bases at V and 1 base at J, with 11 bases between. Germline CDR1 SGHDT, CDR2 YYEEEE. The length of the CDR3 is 13 residues. The CDR3 DNA is TGTGCCAGTTCGAATTGGCGCACAGATACGCAGTATTTT. Translated, it gives CASSNWRTDTQYF.

The sample holds a few counts of this clone. V and J are TRBV5-6 and TRBJ2-5; D not certain. With 0 bases removed from V and 5 bases from J, the gap between germline ends came to 8 bases. CDR1 SGHDT and CDR2 YYEEEE come from the germline V gene. CDR3 size: 13 residues. The CDR3 DNA reads as TGTGCCAGCAGCTTGGGGAGCGCCGAGACCCAGTACTTC. Translated, it gives CASSLGSAETQYF.

This clone was counted a few times. The V and J genes are TRBV4-3 and TRBJ2-7, with TRBD2 matching over 9 bases. Germline CDR1 is LGHNA and CDR2 is YSLEER. This CDR3 contains 17 residues. V lost 0 bases to trimming and J lost 1 base; unmatched junction nucleotides: 7. The CDR3: CASSQELGSGSSYEQYF. The CDR3 nucleotides read TGCGCCAGCAGCCAAGAACTAGGTAGCGGGAGTTCCTACGAGCAGTACTTC.

This clone came up a few times. The rearrangement joins TRBV20-1 to TRBJ2-7, with D possibly being TRBD1 or TRBD2 (5 bases each). The CDR3 runs 11 residues. V shed 5 bases and J shed 11 bases, with 16 bases lying between them. The germline gives CDR1 DFQATT, CDR2 SNEGSKA (reference sequence). The CDR3, as DNA: TGCAGTGCTCTCCGGGACGCCACCAAGTACTTC. Translated: CSALRDATKYF.

V is TRBV10-3 and J is TRBJ1-2; D gene ambiguous. The CDR3 totals 14 residues. The germline CDR1 and CDR2 sequences are ENHRY and SYGVKD. Trimming removed 2 bases from V and 5 bases from J, with 12 bases in between. The CDR3 here is CAISEEGSGYGYTF. Written as DNA, the CDR3 is TGTGCCATCAGTGAGGAGGGCTCGGGGTATGGCTACACCTTC.

CDR3 sequence: CASSDFVDSTDTQYF. The CDR3 DNA reads as TGTGCCAGCTCGGACTTCGTTGATAGCACAGATACGCAGTATTTT. The chain carries TRBV19 and TRBJ2-3, with D perhaps TRBD2 (5 bases). Trimming left V 9 bases short and J 0 bases short, with 16 bases between. The CDR3 runs 15 residues. The germline V gene encodes CDR1 LNHDA and CDR2 SQIVND (reference sequence).

This clone was counted between two and nine times. The chain carries TRBV4-3 and TRBJ2-1; possibly TRBD1 for D (6 bases). The CDR3 has 15 amino acids. Looked up from germline, CDR1 is LGHNA and CDR2 is YSLEER. The V gene lost 3 bases and the J gene lost 0 bases, with 9 bases spanning the gap. The CDR3 DNA follows: TGCGCCAGCAGCCAGCAACAGGGCTCCTACAATGAGCAGTTCTTC. Translated: CASSQQQGSYNEQFF.

About this clone itself: A junction end diverges from the germline sequence, so it may reflect a read error. The V call is TRBV28, the J call TRBJ2-1, with D possibly being TRBD1 or TRBD2 (5 bases each). CDR3 length: 12 residues. Germline V gene data show CDR1 as MDHEN and CDR2 as SYDVKM. The CDR3 coding sequence is TGTGCCAGCAAAGTTGGGGACGAGAGACGCGTCTTC. Protein product: CASKVGDERRVF.

The V gene is TRBV4-3, the J gene TRBJ2-2; 9 bases are shared with TRBD1. The CDR3 is 17 residues long. Germline V gene data show CDR1 as LGHNA and CDR2 as YSLEER. J gave up 3 bases and V 1 base, and 6 bases lay outside the gene matches. The CDR3 region is CASSQAQGTGYTGELFF. CDR3 DNA sequence: TGCGCCAGCAGCCAAGCCCAGGGGACAGGGTACACCGGGGAGCTGTTTTTT.

The chain combines TRBV5-5 with TRBJ2-7, with D perhaps being TRBD1 or TRBD2 (5 bases each). This CDR3 has 13 amino acids. Looked up from germline, CDR1 is SGHKS and CDR2 is YYEKEE (reference sequence). Trimming removed 7 bases from V and 2 bases from J, with 13 bases in between. The CDR3 region is CASQEGTTYEQYF. The CDR3 DNA sequence: TGTGCCAGCCAGGAAGGGACCACCTACGAGCAGTACTTC. The full variable domain, its missing parts supplied by reference TRBV5-5 and TRBJ2-7, is DAGVTQSPTHLIKTRGQQVTLRCSPISGHKSVSWYQQVLGQGPQFIFQYYEKEERGRGNFPDRFSARQFPNYSSELNVNALLLGDSALYLCASQEGTTYEQYFGPGTRLTVT.

The rearrangement links TRBV7-9 to TRBJ1-4; a weak D match, TRBD1 (6 bases). Germline lookup yields CDR1 SEHNR and CDR2 FQNEAQ (reference sequence). The CDR3 is 18 residues long. Deletions cut 5 bases from V and 3 bases from J, with 22 bases between. The CDR3 nucleotides are TGTGCCAGCAGCACGACCCCGGCGGGGGCGCGGGCTAATGAAAAACTGTTTTTT. Translating gives CASSTTPAGARANEKLFF.

Notes on this clone: Other nucleotide sequences in the sample specify the same CDR3. J is TRBJ1-1 and V is TRBV25-1, with D possibly being TRBD1 (6 bases). The CDR3 contains 16 residues. V was shortened by 3 bases and J by 6 bases, with 20 bases between the two germline ends. CDR1 is MGHDK, CDR2 SYGVNS, per germline. The CDR3 region is CASSDLRRQGIAEAFF. The CDR3 region has the DNA TGTGCCAGCAGTGATCTACGTCGGCAGGGGATAGCTGAAGCTTTCTTT.

This clone was counted only a few times. The rearrangement links TRBV21-1 to TRBJ2-7. TRBV21-1 constitutes a pseudogene. There are 17 residues in the CDR3. CDR3 sequence (DNA): TGTGCCAGCAGCCGCCGAGGCAAGGGCAGGCCCTTAAGCGAGCAGTACTTC. Translating it yields CASSRRGKGRPLSEQYF.